The clone carrying this T cell receptor (beta chain) has a single count. This record comes from a study of blood T cell repertoires in COVID-19. On the study more broadly: The United States, Italy and Spain provided the acute and convalescent COVID-19 samples. T cells, B-cell-depleted T cells, or PBMCs supplied cDNA or gDNA.

Per the authors' pipeline: Cell counts per sample came from amplifying reference gene primers. The assay was immunoSEQ multiplex PCR, and TCRdb's table has in-frame clones only and misses some. The V and J calls and clone size are taken from that table; D and trimming were inferred from the DNA. The sample has about 190,000 clones, roughly 90% seen once; the top ten hold roughly 6.2%. The ends were cut back, 6 bases at V and 0 bases at J, with 12 bases in the middle. The CDR3 loop spans 14 amino acids. Per germline, CDR1 MNHNY and CDR2 SVGAGI (reference sequence). This chain connects TRBV6-6 to TRBJ2-7, with D perhaps TRBD1 (5 bases). The clonotype was recovered from a woman in her 40s who had recovered from COVID-19. The sequenced material came from peripheral blood. CDR3 in DNA: TGTGCCAGCAGCCCTCCGACAGCCTCCTACGAGCAGTACTTC. As protein: CASSPPTASYEQYF.